Below, one TCR beta chain is given with its context. Its specificity is not known. This sample is part of a study of cytomegalovirus exposure and HLA in healthy donors. Amplification used 60 Vbeta primers and 13 Jbeta primers. The assay was immunoSEQ multiplex PCR, and TCRdb's table has in-frame clones only and misses some. Recorded for this sample: about 52,000 clones. Whole-study results and caveats: With later analysis, a missense DCLRE1C variant became linked to TCR beta V- and J-gene trimming. Cytomegalovirus-associated status was assigned to 150 to 200 TCR beta chains. Researchers reported that a few CMV-associated chains were confirmed in vitro as CMV antigen-specific.

The clonotype comes from a woman aged 55 to 70 in good health and CMV-seropositive. Source material: PBMCs.

As DNA, the CDR3 is TGTGCCAGCAAGGCTAGCGGGGGCACCCTCCTCTACGAGCAGTACTTC. As protein: CASKASGGTLLYEQYF. The chain employs TRBV27 and TRBJ2-7; 10 bases line up with TRBD2. CDR1 is MNHEY, CDR2 SMNVEV, per germline (reference sequence). The V and J ends lost 7 bases and 3 bases, in that order; junction bases with no gene match: 12. The CDR3 runs 16 residues.